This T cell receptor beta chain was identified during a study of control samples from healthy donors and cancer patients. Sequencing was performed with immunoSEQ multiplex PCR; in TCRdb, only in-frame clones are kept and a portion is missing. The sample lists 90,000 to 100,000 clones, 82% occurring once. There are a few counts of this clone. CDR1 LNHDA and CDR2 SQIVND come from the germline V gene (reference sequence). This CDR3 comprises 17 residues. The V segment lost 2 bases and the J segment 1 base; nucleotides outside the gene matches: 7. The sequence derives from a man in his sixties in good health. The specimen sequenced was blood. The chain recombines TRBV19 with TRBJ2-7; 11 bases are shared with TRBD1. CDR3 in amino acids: CASSIRGQGASSYEQYF. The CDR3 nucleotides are TGTGCCAGTAGTATAAGAGGACAGGGGGCCTCGTCCTACGAGCAGTACTTC. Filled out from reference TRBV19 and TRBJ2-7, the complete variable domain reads DGGITQSPKYLFRKEGQNVTLSCEQNLNHDAMYWYRQDPGQGLRLIYYSQIVNDFQKGDIAEGYSVSREKKESFPLTVTSAQKNPTAFYLCASSIRGQGASSYEQYFGPGTRLTVT.